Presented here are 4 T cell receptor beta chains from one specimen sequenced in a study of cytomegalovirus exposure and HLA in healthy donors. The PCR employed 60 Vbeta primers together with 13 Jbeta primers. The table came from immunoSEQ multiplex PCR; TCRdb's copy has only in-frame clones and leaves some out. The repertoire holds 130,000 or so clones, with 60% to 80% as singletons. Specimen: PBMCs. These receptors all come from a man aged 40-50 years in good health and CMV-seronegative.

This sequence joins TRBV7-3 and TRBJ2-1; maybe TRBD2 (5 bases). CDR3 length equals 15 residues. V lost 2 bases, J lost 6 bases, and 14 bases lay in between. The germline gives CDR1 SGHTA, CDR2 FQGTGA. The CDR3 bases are TGTGCCAGCAGCTTAGGGCTAGCAATTCCCAATGAGCAGTTCTTC. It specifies CASSLGLAIPNEQFF. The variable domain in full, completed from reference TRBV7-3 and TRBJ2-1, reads GAGVSQTPSNKVTEKGKYVELRCDPISGHTALYWYRQSLGQGPEFLIYFQGTGAADDSGLPNDRFFAVRPEGSVSTLKIQRTERGDSAVYLCASSLGLAIPNEQFFGPGTRLTVL.

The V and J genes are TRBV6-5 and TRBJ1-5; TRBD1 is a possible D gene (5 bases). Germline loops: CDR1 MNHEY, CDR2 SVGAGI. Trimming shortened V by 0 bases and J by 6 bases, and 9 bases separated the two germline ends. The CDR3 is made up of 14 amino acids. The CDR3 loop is CASSYSGVGQPQHF. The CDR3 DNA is TGTGCCAGCAGTTACTCAGGGGTCGGTCAGCCCCAGCATTTT.

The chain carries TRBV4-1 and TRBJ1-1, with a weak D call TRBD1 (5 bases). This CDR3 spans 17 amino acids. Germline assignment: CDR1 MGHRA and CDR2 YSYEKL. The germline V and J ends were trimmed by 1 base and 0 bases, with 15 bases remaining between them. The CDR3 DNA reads TGCGCCAGCAGCCAAGTGGGGAGCGGGGCACTGAACACTGAAGCTTTCTTT. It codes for CASSQVGSGALNTEAFF.

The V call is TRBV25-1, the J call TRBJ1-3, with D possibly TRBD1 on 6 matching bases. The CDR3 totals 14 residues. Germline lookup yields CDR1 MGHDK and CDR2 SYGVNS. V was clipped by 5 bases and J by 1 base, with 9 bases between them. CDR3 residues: CASSPDSSGNTIYF. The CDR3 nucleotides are TGTGCCAGCAGTCCGGACAGTTCTGGAAACACCATATATTTT.